These 28 T cell receptor beta chains share one sample of origin, sequenced in a study of shared clonotypes between healthy human individuals. This table comes from immunoSEQ multiplex PCR, and its TCRdb copy is limited to in-frame clones, with some not included. Counted here are more than 1,200,000 clones, around 98.5% occurring once; the ten biggest clones make up about 0.4%. The sample taken for sequencing was naive CD4+ T cells sorted from blood. Subset noted: CD45RA+ positively selected. Source of these receptors: a man aged 25 to 45 in good health.

The chain has TRBV10-2 and TRBJ2-7, with 7 bases identical to TRBD2. Trimming removed 0 bases from V and 7 bases from J; junction bases left unmatched: 12. CDR1 and CDR2 (germline): WSHSY, SAAADI. The length of the CDR3 is 16 residues. The chain's CDR3 is CASSESPSPTSAEQYF. CDR3 DNA sequence: TGCGCCAGCAGTGAGTCCCCTAGCCCTACTAGCGCTGAGCAGTACTTC.

The rearrangement joins TRBV7-8 to TRBJ2-7; D uncertain. Trimming took 1 base from V and 4 from J, leaving 11 bases between them. Germline lookup yields CDR1 SGHVS and CDR2 FQNEAQ. The CDR3 runs to 14 residues. The CDR3 here is CASSLGARNYEQYF. DNA of the CDR3: TGTGCCAGCAGCTTAGGGGCCCGCAATTACGAGCAGTACTTC.

The chain is built from TRBV9 and TRBJ2-7, with D perhaps matching TRBD2 (6 bases). There are 15 residues in the CDR3. Germline V CDR1 and CDR2: SGDLS, YYNGEE. The germline V and J ends were trimmed by 4 bases and 5 bases, with 19 bases remaining between them. DNA of the CDR3: TGTGCCAGCAGCCTCGGAGGGGCGTTCGGAGACGAGCAGTACTTC. Translating it yields CASSLGGAFGDEQYF.

The rearrangement links TRBV5-1 to TRBJ1-1; unclear D gene. CDR3 length: 14 amino acids. The germline CDR1 and CDR2 sequences are SGHRS and YFSETQ. Trimming took off 0 bases at V and 4 bases at J, with 10 bases between the two ends. The CDR3 protein is CASSLGTRFTEAFF. CDR3 nucleotides: TGCGCCAGCAGCTTGGGAACGAGGTTCACTGAAGCTTTCTTT.

The chain is built from TRBV5-1 and TRBJ2-7, with a tentative D call TRBD1 (6 bases). Germline CDR1 reads SGHRS; CDR2 reads YFSETQ. The CDR3 runs to 14 residues. Trimming left V 4 bases short and J 2 bases short, with 13 bases between. For the CDR3, the DNA is TGCGCCAGCAGCCGGGACATGCTTCCCTACGAGCAGTACTTC. Translated: CASSRDMLPYEQYF.

The CDR3 DNA reads as TGTGCCAGCTCACCCCTTGGACAGGCCGTGACCGGGGAGCTGTTTTTT. Its translation: CASSPLGQAVTGELFF. The J gene is TRBJ2-2, the V gene TRBV18; 7 bases fit TRBD1. The CDR3 spans 16 residues. CDR1 is KGHSH, CDR2 LQKENI, per germline. V dropped 3 bases and J dropped 5; count of bases not matched to a gene: 9.

On this clone: This same CDR3 is encoded by further DNA sequences in the sample. J is TRBJ2-7 and V is TRBV6-4; TRBD1 matches at 7 bases. Germline trimming cut 4 bases from V and 3 bases from J; bases unmatched to any gene: 3. The CDR3 is 13 amino acids. The germline CDR1 and CDR2 sequences are MRHNA and SNTAGT. CDR3 region: CASSVAGGYEQYF. In DNA, the CDR3 is TGTGCCAGCAGTGTGGCAGGGGGCTACGAGCAGTACTTC.

This clone has a single count. The same CDR3 is also encoded by other DNA sequences in this sample. The chain links TRBV11-2 to TRBJ2-1, with D unresolved. Germline assignment: CDR1 SGHAT and CDR2 FQNNGV. CDR3 length: 12 amino acids. The V gene lost 1 base and the J gene lost 6 bases, with 4 bases spanning the gap. The CDR3 loop is CASSLVSNEQFF. The CDR3 DNA sequence: TGTGCCAGCAGCTTAGTCTCCAATGAGCAGTTCTTC. The full variable domain, rest sourced from reference TRBV11-2 and TRBJ2-1, is EAGVAQSPRYKIIEKRQSVAFWCNPISGHATLYWYQQILGQGPKLLIQFQNNGVVDDSQLPKDRFSAERLKGVDSTLKIQPAKLEDSAVYLCASSLVSNEQFFGPGTRLTVL.

The chain combines TRBV7-8 with TRBJ2-1; no clear D gene. V dropped 2 bases and J dropped 1 base, with 9 bases sitting between them. This CDR3 is built from 15 residues. The germline V gene has CDR1 SGHVS and CDR2 FQNEAQ. CDR3 amino acids: CASSLRAASYNEQFF. CDR3 nucleotide sequence: TGTGCCAGCAGCTTACGAGCAGCGTCCTACAATGAGCAGTTCTTC.

The gene calls are TRBV6-5 and TRBJ1-2; no clear D. V was shortened by 0 bases and J by 5 bases, with 13 bases between the two germline ends. The CDR3 runs 15 residues. Germline CDR1 reads MNHEY; CDR2 reads SVGAGI. The CDR3: CASSYSKSSGYGYTF. The CDR3 DNA reads as TGTGCCAGCAGTTACTCGAAGTCCAGTGGGTATGGCTACACCTTC.

The chain employs TRBV30 and TRBJ2-7; TRBD2 might be the D (5 bases). Germline loops: CDR1 GTSNPN, CDR2 SVGIG (reference sequence). Trimming shortened V by 3 bases and J by 3 bases, and 12 bases separated the two germline ends. This CDR3 has 13 amino acids. The CDR3 DNA reads TGTGCCTGGAGACGGGGTATAAACTACGAGCAGTACTTC. As protein: CAWRRGINYEQYF.

This rearrangement joins TRBV7-6 to TRBJ2-2; D possibly corresponds to TRBD2 (7 bases). V was pared by 2 bases and J by 0 bases, with 19 bases between. The CDR3 covers 19 residues. Germline CDR1 is SGHVS and CDR2 is FNYEAQ. CDR3 sequence (DNA): TGTGCCAGCAGCTTAAGGGGGGGCGCGGGATACGCGAACACCGGGGAGCTGTTTTTT. This encodes CASSLRGGAGYANTGELFF.

The chain is built from TRBV13 and TRBJ2-1; D not resolved. V was pared by 2 bases and J by 8 bases, with 7 bases between. CDR1 PRHDT and CDR2 FYEKMQ come from the germline V gene (reference sequence). CDR3 length: 12 amino acids. The CDR3 protein is CASSLYPDEQFF. The CDR3 nucleotides read TGTGCCAGCAGCTTATATCCGGATGAGCAGTTCTTC.

The chain couples TRBV28 to TRBJ1-1; 9 nucleotides agree with TRBD1. In germline, CDR1 is MDHEN, CDR2 SYDVKM. V trimming: 5 bases; J trimming: 0 bases; junction bases outside the gene matches: 1. CDR3 length: 14 amino acids. The CDR3 region is CASSGQGMNTEAFF. The DNA of the CDR3 is TGTGCCAGCAGTGGACAGGGGATGAACACTGAAGCTTTCTTT.

This clone was seen once. This chain uses TRBV27 with TRBJ1-5; 7 bases agree with TRBD1. Germline V gene sequence: CDR1 MNHEY, CDR2 SMNVEV (reference sequence). This CDR3 region has 15 residues. V trimming: 2 bases; J trimming: 4 bases; junction bases outside the gene matches: 5. The CDR3 region is CASSLMTGINQPQHF. The CDR3, as DNA: TGTGCCAGCAGTTTAATGACAGGGATAAATCAGCCCCAGCATTTT.

CDR3 in amino acids: CASSYVRSGELFF. In DNA, the CDR3 is TGTGCCAGCAGTTACGTTCGCTCGGGGGAGCTGTTTTTT. The genes are TRBV6-6 and TRBJ2-2, with D unclear. The CDR3 has 13 amino acids. The germline V and J ends were trimmed by 2 bases and 8 bases, with 9 bases remaining between them. Germline V gene sequence: CDR1 MNHNY, CDR2 SVGAGI (reference sequence).

Remarks on this clone: The CDR3 does not end in the conserved phenylalanine or tryptophan, so this is likely a read error. Because the CDR3's place on the DNA is in doubt, the DNA is left out and the CDR3 is given as listed by TCRdb. This rearrangement joins TRBV11-2 to TRBJ2-7; the table names TRBD2, a call not compared with the DNA. The CDR3 is 12 amino acids long, termini counted. The germline V gene has CDR1 SGHAT and CDR2 FQNNGV. The CDR3 loop reads CASSFEFGRLAI.

V is TRBV5-1 and J is TRBJ2-5; TRBD2 aligns across 9 bases. Germline V CDR1 and CDR2: SGHRS, YFSETQ. The CDR3 totals 16 residues. J gave up 5 bases and V 4 bases, and 12 bases lay outside the gene matches. The chain's CDR3 is CASSPRVAGVGETQYF. Written as DNA, the CDR3 is TGCGCCAGCAGCCCCCGGGTAGCGGGAGTTGGGGAGACCCAGTACTTC.

In the case of this clone: The sample holds other DNA sequences that translate to the same CDR3. The rearrangement uses TRBV9 and TRBJ2-7; tentatively, D is TRBD1 (5 bases). The CDR3 has 14 amino acids. Germline V gene data show CDR1 as SGDLS and CDR2 as YYNGEE. V lost 2 bases to trimming and J lost 3 bases, with 12 bases between them. The CDR3 nucleotides are TGTGCCAGCAGCGTTGGGCAGGGCGGCTACGAGCAGTACTTC. Translation gives CASSVGQGGYEQYF. Complete variable domain (other parts from reference TRBV9 and TRBJ2-7): DSGVTQTPKHLITATGQRVTLRCSPRSGDLSVYWYQQSLDQGLQFLIQYYNGEERAKGNILERFSAQQFPDLHSELNLSSLELGDSALYFCASSVGQGGYEQYFGPGTRLTVT.

J is TRBJ2-7 and V is TRBV11-2; 7 bases agree with TRBD1. In germline, CDR1 is SGHAT, CDR2 FQNNGV. V gave up 6 bases and J gave up 4 bases; unmatched junction bases: 6. The CDR3 sequence is 13 residues long. The CDR3: CASRFGTAYEQYF. The CDR3 DNA follows: TGTGCCAGCAGATTCGGGACAGCTTACGAGCAGTACTTC.

The chain joins TRBV15 to TRBJ1-3; D is perhaps TRBD1 (5 bases). Germline CDR1 reads LNHNV; CDR2 reads YYDKDF (reference sequence). V lost 3 bases to trimming and J lost 7 bases, with 22 bases between them. This CDR3 has 17 residues. CDR3 region: CATSRAVGATLGNTIYF. The CDR3 DNA follows: TGTGCCACCAGCAGGGCGGTCGGGGCTACCTTGGGGAACACCATATATTTT.

The chain has TRBV11-1 and TRBJ1-5, with 7 bases identical to TRBD1. The V gene's germline CDR1 is SGHAT and CDR2 FQDESV (reference sequence). Germline trimming cut 3 bases from V and 3 bases from J; bases unmatched to any gene: 5. The CDR3 extends over 15 amino acids. CDR3 sequence reads: CASSLGRGHNQPQHF. CDR3 sequence (DNA): TGTGCCAGCAGCTTGGGTAGGGGGCACAATCAGCCCCAGCATTTT.

This clone has just one count. The DNA of the CDR3 is TGTGCCTGGAATAGGTATAGCTCCTACGAGCAGTACTTC. Translating gives CAWNRYSSYEQYF. This chain connects TRBV30 to TRBJ2-7; D is ambiguous. Deletions cut 4 bases from V and 0 bases from J, with 10 bases between. The CDR3 is made up of 13 amino acids. From germline, CDR1 is GTSNPN and CDR2 SVGIG (reference sequence).

A remark on this clone: This CDR3 is also generated by other DNA sequences in the sample. The chain couples TRBV7-9 to TRBJ2-3; D not certain. Germline CDR1 and CDR2: SEHNR and FQNEAQ (reference sequence). The CDR3 consists of 12 residues. The V end was cut by 2 bases, the J end by 5 bases, with 5 bases between. The CDR3 protein is CASSLSGDTQYF. CDR3 nucleotide sequence: TGTGCCAGCAGCTTATCAGGAGATACGCAGTATTTT.

The genes are TRBV5-5 and TRBJ2-5, with 10 bases that match TRBD2. Germline V gene sequence: CDR1 SGHKS, CDR2 YYEKEE (reference sequence). The J segment lost 2 bases and the V segment lost 1 base, leaving 2 bases of the junction unmatched. The CDR3 sequence is 15 residues long. The CDR3 coding sequence is TGTGCCAGCAGCTTGAAAGCGGGAGGGCAAGAGACCCAGTACTTC. It translates to CASSLKAGGQETQYF.

V is TRBV19 and J is TRBJ2-3, with D perhaps given as TRBD1 or TRBD2 (5 bases each). This CDR3 has 16 amino acids. With 5 bases removed from V and 6 bases from J, the gap between germline ends came to 21 bases. Germline V gene lookup returns CDR1 LNHDA and CDR2 SQIVND (reference sequence). The CDR3: CASSLLPGPGTDTQYF. CDR3 nucleotide sequence: TGTGCCAGTAGTCTCCTCCCCGGCCCAGGGACCGATACGCAGTATTTT. The whole variable domain, remainder taken from reference TRBV19 and TRBJ2-3, is DGGITQSPKYLFRKEGQNVTLSCEQNLNHDAMYWYRQDPGQGLRLIYYSQIVNDFQKGDIAEGYSVSREKKESFPLTVTSAQKNPTAFYLCASSLLPGPGTDTQYFGPGTRLTVL.

For this clone: The sample contains more than one DNA sequence encoding this CDR3. The chain employs TRBV5-1 and TRBJ1-4; 7 nucleotides agree with TRBD1. The CDR3 totals 14 residues. V was pared by 0 bases and J by 5 bases, with 1 base of the junction left unmatched. From germline, CDR1 is SGHRS and CDR2 YFSETQ. In DNA form, the CDR3 reads TGCGCCAGCAGCTTGGGACAGGGAAATGAAAAACTGTTTTTT. It is translated as CASSLGQGNEKLFF.

This clone occurred once. This chain connects TRBV2 to TRBJ1-5; D gene uncertain. V lost 8 bases, J lost 0 bases, and 14 bases lay in between. Germline V lookup: CDR1 SNHLY, CDR2 FYNNEI. CDR3 length: 15 residues. The CDR3 region is CASVSELYSNQPQHF. The CDR3 region has the DNA TGTGCCAGCGTAAGTGAACTGTATAGCAATCAGCCCCAGCATTTT.